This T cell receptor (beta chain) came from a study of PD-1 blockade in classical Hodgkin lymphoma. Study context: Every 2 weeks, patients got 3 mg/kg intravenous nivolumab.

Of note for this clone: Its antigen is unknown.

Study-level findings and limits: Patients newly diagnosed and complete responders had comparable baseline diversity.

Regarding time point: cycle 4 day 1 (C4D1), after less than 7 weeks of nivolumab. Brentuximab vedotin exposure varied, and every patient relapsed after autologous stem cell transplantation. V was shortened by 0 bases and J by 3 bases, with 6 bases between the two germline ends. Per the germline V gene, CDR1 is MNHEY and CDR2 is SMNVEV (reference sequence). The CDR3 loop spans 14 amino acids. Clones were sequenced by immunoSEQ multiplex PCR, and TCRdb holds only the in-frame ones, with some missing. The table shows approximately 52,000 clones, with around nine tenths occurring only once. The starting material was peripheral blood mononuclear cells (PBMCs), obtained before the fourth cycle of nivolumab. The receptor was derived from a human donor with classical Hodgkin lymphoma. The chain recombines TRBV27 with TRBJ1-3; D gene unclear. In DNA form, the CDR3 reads TGTGCCAGCAGTTTATCAGGGAGTGGAAACACCATATATTTT. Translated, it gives CASSLSGSGNTIYF.